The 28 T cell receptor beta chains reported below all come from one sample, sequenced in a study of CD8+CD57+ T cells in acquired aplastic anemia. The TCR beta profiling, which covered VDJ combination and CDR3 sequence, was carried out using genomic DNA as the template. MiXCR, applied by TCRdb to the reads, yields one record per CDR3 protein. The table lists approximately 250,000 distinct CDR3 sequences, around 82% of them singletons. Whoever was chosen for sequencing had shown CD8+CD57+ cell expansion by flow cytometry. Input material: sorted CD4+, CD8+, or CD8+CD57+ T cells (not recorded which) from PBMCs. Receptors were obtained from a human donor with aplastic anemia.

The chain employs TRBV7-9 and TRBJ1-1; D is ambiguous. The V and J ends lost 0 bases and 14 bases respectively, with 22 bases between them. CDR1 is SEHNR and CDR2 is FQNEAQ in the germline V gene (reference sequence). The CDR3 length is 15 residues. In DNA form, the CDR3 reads TGTGCCAGCAGCTTAGCCCCGTACAATGAGCAGGTCGCCTTCTTT. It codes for CASSLAPYNEQVAFF.

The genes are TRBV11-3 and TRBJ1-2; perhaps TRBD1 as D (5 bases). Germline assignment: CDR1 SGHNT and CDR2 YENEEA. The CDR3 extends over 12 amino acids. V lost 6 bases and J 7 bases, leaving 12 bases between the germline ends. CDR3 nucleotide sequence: TGTGCCAGCAGTTCGGGGGTGACTGGCTACACCTTC. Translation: CASSSGVTGYTF.

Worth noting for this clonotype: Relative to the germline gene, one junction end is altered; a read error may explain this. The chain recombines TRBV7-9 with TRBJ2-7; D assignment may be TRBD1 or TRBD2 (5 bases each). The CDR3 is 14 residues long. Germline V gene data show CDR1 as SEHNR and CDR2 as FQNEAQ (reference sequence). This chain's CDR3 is CASSFRGSYGANVF. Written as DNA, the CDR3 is TGTGCCAGCAGCTTCCGGGGTAGCTACGGGGCGAACGTCTTC.

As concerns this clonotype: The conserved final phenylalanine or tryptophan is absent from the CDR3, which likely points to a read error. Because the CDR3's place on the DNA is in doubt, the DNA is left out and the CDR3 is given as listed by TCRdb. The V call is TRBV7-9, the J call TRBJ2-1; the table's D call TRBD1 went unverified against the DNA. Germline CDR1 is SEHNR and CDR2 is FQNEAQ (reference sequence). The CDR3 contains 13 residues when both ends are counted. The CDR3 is CASSDGGITNQLH.

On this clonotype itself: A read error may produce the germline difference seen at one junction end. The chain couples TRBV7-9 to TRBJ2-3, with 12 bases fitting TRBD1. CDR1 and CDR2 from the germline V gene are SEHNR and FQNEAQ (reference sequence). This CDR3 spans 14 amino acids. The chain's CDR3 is CASSPGTGGAIWQF. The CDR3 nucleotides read TGTGCCAGCAGCCCCGGGACAGGGGGCGCAATTTGGCAATTT.

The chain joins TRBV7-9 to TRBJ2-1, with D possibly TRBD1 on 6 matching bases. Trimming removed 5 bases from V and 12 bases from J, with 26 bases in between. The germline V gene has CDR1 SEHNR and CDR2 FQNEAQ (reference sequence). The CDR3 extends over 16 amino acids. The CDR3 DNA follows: TGTGCCAGCAGCCAGGCGGGTAGCTACGGGGACAACGTGCAGTTCTTC. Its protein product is CASSQAGSYGDNVQFF.

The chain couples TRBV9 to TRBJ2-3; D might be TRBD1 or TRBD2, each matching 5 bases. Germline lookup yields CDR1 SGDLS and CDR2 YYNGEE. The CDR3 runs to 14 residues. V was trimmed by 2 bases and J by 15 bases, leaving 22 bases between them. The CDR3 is CASSVTRGHHTDYF. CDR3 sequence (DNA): TGTGCCAGCAGCGTTACGAGGGGTCATCACACAGATTATTTT.

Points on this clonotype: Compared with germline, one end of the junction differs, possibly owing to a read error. The CDR3 loop reads CASSQGLAGGTPYF. The CDR3 DNA reads TGCGCCAGCAGCCAAGGCCTTGCAGGCGGTACCCCCTACTTT. The genes are TRBV7-4 and TRBJ2-3; D unresolved. The germline V gene has CDR1 SGHVT and CDR2 SQSDAQ. This CDR3 has 14 residues.

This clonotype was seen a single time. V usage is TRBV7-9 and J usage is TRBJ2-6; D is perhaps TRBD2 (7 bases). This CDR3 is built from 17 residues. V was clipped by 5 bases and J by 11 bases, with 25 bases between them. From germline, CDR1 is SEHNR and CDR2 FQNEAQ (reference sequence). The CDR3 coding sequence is TGTGCCAGCAGCCTAGGGGGGGGCCACGGTGCCGACGACGTCCTGACTTTC. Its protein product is CASSLGGGHGADDVLTF.

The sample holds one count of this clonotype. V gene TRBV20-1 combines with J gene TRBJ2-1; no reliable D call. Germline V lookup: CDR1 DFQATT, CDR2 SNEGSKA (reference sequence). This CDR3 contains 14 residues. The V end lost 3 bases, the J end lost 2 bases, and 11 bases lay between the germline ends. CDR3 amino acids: CSASAFSAYNEQFF. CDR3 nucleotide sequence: TGCAGTGCTAGTGCCTTCTCGGCCTACAATGAGCAGTTCTTC.

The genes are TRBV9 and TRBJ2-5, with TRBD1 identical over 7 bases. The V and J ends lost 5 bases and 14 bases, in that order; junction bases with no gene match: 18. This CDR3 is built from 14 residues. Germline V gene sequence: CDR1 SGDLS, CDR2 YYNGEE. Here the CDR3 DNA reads TGTGCCAGCAGGGAAGGGGGCACAGATACGCAGCATTACTTC. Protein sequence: CASREGGTDTQHYF.

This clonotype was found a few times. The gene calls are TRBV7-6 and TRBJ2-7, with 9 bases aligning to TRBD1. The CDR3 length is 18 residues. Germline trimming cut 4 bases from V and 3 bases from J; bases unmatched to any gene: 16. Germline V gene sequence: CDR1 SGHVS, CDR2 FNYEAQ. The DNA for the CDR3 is TGTGCCAGCAGCTCTCACAGGGGGCGATCACCCCTTCACTACGAGCAGTACGTC. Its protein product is CASSSHRGRSPLHYEQYV.

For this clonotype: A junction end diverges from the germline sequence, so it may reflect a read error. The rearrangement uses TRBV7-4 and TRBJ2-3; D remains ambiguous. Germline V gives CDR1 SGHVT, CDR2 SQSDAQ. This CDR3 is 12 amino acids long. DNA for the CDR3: TGTGCCAGCAGCTTAGGGTCAGATACGAAGGATTTT. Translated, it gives CASSLGSDTKDF.

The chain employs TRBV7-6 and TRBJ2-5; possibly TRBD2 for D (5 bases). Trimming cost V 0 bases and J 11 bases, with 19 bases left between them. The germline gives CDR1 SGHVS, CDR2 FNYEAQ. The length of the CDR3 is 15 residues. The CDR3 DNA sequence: TGTGCCAGCAGCTTAGCCGGCGCTAGCACAGATACGCAGTACTTC. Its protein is CASSLAGASTDTQYF.

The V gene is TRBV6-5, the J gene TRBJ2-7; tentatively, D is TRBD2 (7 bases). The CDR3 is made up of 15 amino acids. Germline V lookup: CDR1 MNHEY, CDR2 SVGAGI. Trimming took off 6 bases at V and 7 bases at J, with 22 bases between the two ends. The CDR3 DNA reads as TGTGCCAGCAGCATACAGGGAGGGTTCACCGGGGAGCAGTACGTC. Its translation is CASSIQGGFTGEQYV.

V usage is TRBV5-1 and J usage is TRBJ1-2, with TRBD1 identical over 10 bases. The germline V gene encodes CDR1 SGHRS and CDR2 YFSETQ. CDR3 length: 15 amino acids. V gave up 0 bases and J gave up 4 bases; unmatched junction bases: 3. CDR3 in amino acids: CASSLEGQGSYGYTF. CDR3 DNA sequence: TGCGCCAGCAGCTTGGAGGGACAGGGGAGCTATGGCTACACCTTC.

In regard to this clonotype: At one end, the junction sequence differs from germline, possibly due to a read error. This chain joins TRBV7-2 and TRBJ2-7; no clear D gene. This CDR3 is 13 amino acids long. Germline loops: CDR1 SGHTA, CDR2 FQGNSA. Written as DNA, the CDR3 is TGCGCCAGCAGCTGGGATTACTGTTCCGAGCAGTACTTC. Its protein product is CASSWDYCSEQYF.

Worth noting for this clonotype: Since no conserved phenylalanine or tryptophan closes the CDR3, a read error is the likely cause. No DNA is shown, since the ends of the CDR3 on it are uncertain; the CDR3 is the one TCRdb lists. The CDR3 protein is CASGEGGADTHDVFL. The chain combines TRBV2 with TRBJ1-1; TRBD1, as called in the table, went unchecked against the DNA. Looked up from germline, CDR1 is SNHLY and CDR2 is FYNNEI. 15 amino acids form the CDR3, both terminal residues included.

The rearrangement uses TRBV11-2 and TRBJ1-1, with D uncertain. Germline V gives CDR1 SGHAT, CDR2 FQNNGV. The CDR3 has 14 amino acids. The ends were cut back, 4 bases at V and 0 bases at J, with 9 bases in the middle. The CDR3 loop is CASSWGGLNTEAFF. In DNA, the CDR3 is TGTGCCAGCAGCTGGGGTGGATTGAACACTGAAGCTTTCTTT.

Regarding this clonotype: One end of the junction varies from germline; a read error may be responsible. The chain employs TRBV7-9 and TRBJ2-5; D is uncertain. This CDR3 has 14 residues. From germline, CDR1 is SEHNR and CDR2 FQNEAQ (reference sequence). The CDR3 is CASSLAGSYEAKIF. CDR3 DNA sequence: TGTGCCAGCAGCTTAGCGGGTAGCTACGAGGCCAAGATCTTC. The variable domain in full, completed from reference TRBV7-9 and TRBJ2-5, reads DTGVSQNPRHKITKRGQNVTFRCDPISEHNRLYWYRQTLGQGPEFLTYFQNEAQLEKSRLLSDRFSAERPKGSFSTLEIQRTEQGDSAMYLCASSLAGSYEAKIFGPGTRLLVL.

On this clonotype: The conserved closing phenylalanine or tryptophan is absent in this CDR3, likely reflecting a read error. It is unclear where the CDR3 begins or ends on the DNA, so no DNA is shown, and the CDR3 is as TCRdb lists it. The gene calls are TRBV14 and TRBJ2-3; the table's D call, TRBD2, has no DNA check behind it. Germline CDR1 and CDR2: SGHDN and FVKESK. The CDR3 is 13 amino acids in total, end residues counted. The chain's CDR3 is CASSLGPIAKVWI.

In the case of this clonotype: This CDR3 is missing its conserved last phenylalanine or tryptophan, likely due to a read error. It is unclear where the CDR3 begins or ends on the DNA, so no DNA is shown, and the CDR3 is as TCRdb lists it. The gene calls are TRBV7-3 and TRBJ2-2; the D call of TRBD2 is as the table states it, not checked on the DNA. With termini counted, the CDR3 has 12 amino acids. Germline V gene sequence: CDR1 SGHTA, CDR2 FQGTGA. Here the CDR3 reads CASSLAGGGLDE.

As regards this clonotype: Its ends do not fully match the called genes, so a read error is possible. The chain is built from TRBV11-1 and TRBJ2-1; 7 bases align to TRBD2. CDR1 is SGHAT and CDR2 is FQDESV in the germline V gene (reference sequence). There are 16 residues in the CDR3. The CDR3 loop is CANSFERTGGSDEQFF. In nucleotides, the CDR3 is TGTGCCAACAGCTTTGAAAGGACCGGGGGGAGCGATGAGCAGTTCTTC.

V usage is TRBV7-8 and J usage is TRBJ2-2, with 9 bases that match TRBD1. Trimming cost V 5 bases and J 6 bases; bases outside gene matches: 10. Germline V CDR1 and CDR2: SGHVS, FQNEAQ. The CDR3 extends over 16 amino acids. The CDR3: CASSEGDRVGAGELFF. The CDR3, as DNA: TGTGCCAGCAGCGAAGGGGACAGGGTTGGCGCCGGGGAGCTGTTTTTT. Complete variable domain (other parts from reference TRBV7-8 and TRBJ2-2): GAGVSQSPRYKVAKRGQDVALRCDPISGHVSLFWYQQALGQGPEFLTYFQNEAQLDKSGLPSDRFFAERPEGSVSTLKIQRTQQEDSAVYLCASSEGDRVGAGELFFGEGSRLTVL.

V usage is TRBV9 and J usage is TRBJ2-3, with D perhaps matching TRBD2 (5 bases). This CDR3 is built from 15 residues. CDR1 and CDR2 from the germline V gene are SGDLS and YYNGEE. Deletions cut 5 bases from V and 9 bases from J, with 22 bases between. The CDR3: CASSNRNSGKETQYF. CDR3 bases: TGTGCCAGCAGTAATCGGAACAGCGGAAAAGAGACGCAGTATTTT.

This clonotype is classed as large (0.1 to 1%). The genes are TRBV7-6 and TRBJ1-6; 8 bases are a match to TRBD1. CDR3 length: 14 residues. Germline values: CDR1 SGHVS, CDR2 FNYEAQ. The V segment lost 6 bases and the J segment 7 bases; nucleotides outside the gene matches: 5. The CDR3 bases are TGTGCCAGCAGTTCAGACAGGGGCAATTCACCCCTCCACTTT. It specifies CASSSDRGNSPLHF.

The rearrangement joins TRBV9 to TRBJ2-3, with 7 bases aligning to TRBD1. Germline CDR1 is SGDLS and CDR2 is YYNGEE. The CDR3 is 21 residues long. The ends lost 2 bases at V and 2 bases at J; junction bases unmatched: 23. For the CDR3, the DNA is TGTGCCAGCAGCGTCTCGGCAGGGGGTGCCTCTGGGACATATTCCACAGATACGCAGTATTTT. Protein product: CASSVSAGGASGTYSTDTQYF.

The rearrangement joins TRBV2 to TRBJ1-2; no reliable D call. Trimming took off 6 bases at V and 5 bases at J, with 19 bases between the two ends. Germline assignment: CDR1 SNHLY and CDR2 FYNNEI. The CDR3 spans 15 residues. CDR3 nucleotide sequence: TGTGCCAGCAGCTTGGCAGGAGGCGGCAAATATGGCTACACCTTC. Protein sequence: CASSLAGGGKYGYTF.